These T cell receptor beta chains were read from a single sample in a study of T cell responses to AZD1222 COVID-19 vaccine. This table comes from immunoSEQ multiplex PCR, and its TCRdb copy is limited to in-frame clones, with some not included. Counted here are about 86,000 clones, around 73% occurring once; the ten biggest clones make up around a fifth. The source material was peripheral blood, sampled on day 0 of AZD1222 vaccination. Every receptor here comes from an adult in good health. Both conserved end residues are part of each CDR3. A D gene is named only where the DNA matches it firmly. Expanded clones get a size class; other rows say once, few or many, or leave the size out.

j_gene,d_gene,v_gene,abundance,CDR3aa,CDR3nt
TRBJ1-5,NA,TRBV7-2,NA,CASSNVPGRNQPQHF,TGTGCCAGCAGTAACGTCCCGGGTCGCAATCAGCCCCAGCATTTT
TRBJ1-2,NA,TRBV4-1,NA,CASSPHSIQTQGYTF,TGCGCCAGCAGCCCCCATAGTATTCAGACGCAAGGCTACACCTTC
TRBJ2-1,TRBD2,TRBV7-2,NA,CASSRTSGDYNEQFF,TGTGCCAGCAGCCGTACTAGCGGAGATTACAATGAGCAGTTCTTC
TRBJ2-7,NA,TRBV5-1,NA,CASSLEGLSYEQYF,TGCGCCAGCAGCTTGGAGGGGCTCTCCTACGAGCAGTACTTC
TRBJ2-2,NA,TRBV27,NA,CASSFSGDTGELFF,TGTGCCAGCAGTTTCTCTGGAGACACCGGGGAGCTGTTTTTT
TRBJ2-3,NA,TRBV6-5,NA,CASSPRYDTDTQYF,TGTGCCAGCAGCCCGAGGTATGACACAGATACGCAGTATTTT
TRBJ2-5,TRBD2,TRBV2,NA,CASRASGAQIGETQYF,TGTGCCAGCAGGGCTAGCGGGGCCCAAATCGGCGAGACCCAGTACTTC
TRBJ2-7,TRBD1,TRBV15,NA,CATSRAGQGGNHEQYF,TGTGCCACCAGCAGAGCGGGACAGGGCGGAAACCACGAGCAGTACTTC
TRBJ2-5,NA,TRBV28,once,CASSSLGGVLRETQYF,TGTGCCAGCAGTTCCTTAGGGGGGGTTTTACGGGAGACCCAGTACTTC
TRBJ2-3,TRBD2,TRBV7-2,once,CASSDGLAGISSQYF,TGTGCCAGCAGCGACGGACTAGCGGGAATCTCCTCGCAGTATTTT
TRBJ1-1,TRBD1,TRBV5-1,few,CASSLGTARNTEAFF,TGCGCCAGCAGCTTAGGGACAGCTAGGAACACTGAAGCTTTCTTT
TRBJ1-1,NA,TRBV28,once,CASSLRPDTEAFF,TGTGCCAGCAGTTTGAGGCCGGACACTGAAGCTTTCTTT
TRBJ2-7,NA,TRBV12-3/TRBV12-4,NA,CASRITEGEQYF,TGTGCCAGCAGGATCACCGAAGGCGAGCAGTACTTC
TRBJ1-2,NA,TRBV5-4,NA,CASGIMGVNYGYTF,TGTGCCAGCGGCATTATGGGGGTAAACTATGGCTACACCTTC
TRBJ2-3,NA,TRBV28,NA,CASSLSDGTRNLYF,TGTGCCAGCAGTTTAAGTGATGGGACCAGAAATCTGTATTTT
TRBJ2-3,NA,TRBV27,NA,CASSRRVSGVRGTDTQYF,TGTGCCAGCAGTCGGCGGGTGTCCGGCGTCAGGGGCACAGATACGCAGTATTTT
TRBJ2-1,NA,TRBV10-3,NA,CAISATGSHNEQFF,TGTGCCATCAGTGCCACGGGAAGCCACAATGAGCAGTTCTTC
TRBJ1-2,TRBD1,TRBV30,NA,CAWNRGQGFYGYTF,TGTGCCTGGAATAGGGGACAGGGGTTCTATGGCTACACCTTC
TRBJ2-1,TRBD2,TRBV14,NA,CASSQAAGVNEQFF,TGTGCCAGCAGCCAAGCAGCGGGAGTTAATGAGCAGTTCTTC
TRBJ1-1,NA,TRBV5-4,NA,CASSLEGREAFF,TGTGCCAGCAGCTTGGAGGGCAGAGAAGCTTTCTTT